One and the same sample provided the 18 T cell receptor beta chains below, sequenced in a study of cytomegalovirus exposure and HLA in healthy donors. The study ran its PCR with 60 Vbeta and 13 Jbeta primers. Method: immunoSEQ multiplex PCR; TCRdb's copy keeps in-frame clones and lacks some. The sample holds under 200,000 clones; about 80% are singletons and the top ten take about 2.1%. Sequenced sample: PBMCs. The source is a man younger than 40 in good health and CMV-seronegative.

This clone has just a few counts. The CDR3 is CSVDTGIHEQYF. In DNA, the CDR3 is TGCAGCGTAGATACAGGAATCCACGAGCAGTACTTC. The chain combines TRBV29-1 with TRBJ2-7; D is perhaps TRBD1 (5 bases). Germline CDR1 is SQVTM and CDR2 is ANQGSEA. CDR3 length: 12 amino acids. Trimming took off 6 bases at V and 5 bases at J, with 14 bases between the two ends.

This clone was counted once. The chain carries TRBV5-5 and TRBJ1-5; D ambiguous. The CDR3 length is 15 residues. Trimming took 1 base from V and 1 from J, leaving 9 bases between them. Looked up from germline, CDR1 is SGHKS and CDR2 is YYEKEE (reference sequence). CDR3 DNA: TGTGCCAGCAGCTTGAGAGGGTACAGCAATCAGCCCCAGCATTTT. Its translation: CASSLRGYSNQPQHF.

The CDR3 reads CASSTGQGITGELFF. The DNA of the CDR3 is TGTGCCAGCAGTACGGGACAGGGGATCACCGGGGAGCTGTTTTTT. The chain has TRBV2 and TRBJ2-2; 10 bases align to TRBD1. The germline V gene has CDR1 SNHLY and CDR2 FYNNEI. There are 15 residues in the CDR3. Trimming cost V 5 bases and J 4 bases; bases outside gene matches: 4.

A note on this clone: Other DNA sequences in this specimen translate into the identical CDR3. The DNA for the CDR3 is TGTGCCAGCAGCCCCCTCACTGAAGCTTTCTTT. Translation: CASSPLTEAFF. V gene TRBV6-1 combines with J gene TRBJ1-1; the D is unclear. V gave up 6 bases and J gave up 4 bases, with 6 bases separating them. Germline assignment: CDR1 MNHNS and CDR2 SASEGT. The CDR3 runs to 11 residues.

This sequence joins TRBV19 and TRBJ2-2; possible D gene TRBD2, 6 bases. The CDR3 sequence is 15 residues long. Germline CDR1 is LNHDA and CDR2 is SQIVND (reference sequence). V was clipped by 2 bases and J by 4 bases, with 11 bases between them. CDR3 region: CASSIQGLFTGELFF. The CDR3 region has the DNA TGTGCCAGTAGTATACAGGGACTGTTCACCGGGGAGCTGTTTTTT.

The CDR3 is CASSLVVAGQYEQYF. In DNA form, the CDR3 reads TGCGCCAGCAGCTTGGTGGTAGCGGGACAATACGAGCAGTACTTC. The rearrangement links TRBV5-1 to TRBJ2-7, with TRBD2 matching 8 bases. Trimming took 0 bases from V and 4 from J; bases not matched to a gene: 6. The CDR3 covers 15 residues. Germline CDR1 and CDR2: SGHRS and YFSETQ.

The chain combines TRBV7-3 with TRBJ2-1, with TRBD2 identical over 8 bases. V trimming: 1 base; J trimming: 5 bases; junction bases outside the gene matches: 7. The germline gives CDR1 SGHTA, CDR2 FQGTGA. The CDR3 loop spans 16 amino acids. CDR3 loop: CASSLRASGPNNEQFF. The CDR3 DNA sequence: TGTGCCAGCAGCTTAAGGGCTAGCGGGCCGAACAATGAGCAGTTCTTC.

The gene calls are TRBV12-5 and TRBJ2-5, with 8 bases aligning to TRBD2. The CDR3 runs to 17 residues. The V gene end was trimmed by 2 bases and the J gene end by 2 bases; junction bases not matched to a gene: 10. The germline V gene has CDR1 LGHNT and CDR2 FRNRAP. CDR3 sequence (DNA): TGTGCTAGTGGTTTGTCCGGGGGGGGCGCGGGTCAAGAGACCCAGTACTTC. It codes for CASGLSGGGAGQETQYF.

The genes are TRBV25-1 and TRBJ2-1; 8 bases line up with TRBD1. The germline V gene encodes CDR1 MGHDK and CDR2 SYGVNS. The trim removed 2 bases at V and 7 bases at J, leaving 13 bases unmatched. This CDR3 region has 17 residues. The CDR3 nucleotides are TGTGCCAGCAGTGAAGACGGTTCAGGGGGCAGCGGGAATGAGCAGTTCTTC. This gives the protein CASSEDGSGGSGNEQFF.

Details on this clone: It is likely a read error, because the conserved phenylalanine at the end of the CDR3 is missing. It is unclear where the CDR3 begins or ends on the DNA, so no DNA is shown, and the CDR3 is as TCRdb lists it. V is TRBV25-1 and J is TRBJ2-4; the table's D call, TRBD2, has no DNA check behind it. The germline V gene has CDR1 MGHDK and CDR2 SYGVNS. Both ends counted, the CDR3 spans 9 residues. CDR3 sequence reads: CASSALAGI.

This clone is a singleton in its sample. V gene TRBV5-1 combines with J gene TRBJ2-7, with D possibly TRBD2 on 5 matching bases. The CDR3 spans 16 residues. V was shortened by 3 bases and J by 0 bases, with 16 bases between the two germline ends. CDR1 and CDR2 (germline): SGHRS, YFSETQ. CDR3 protein: CASSSGSGTVSYEQYF. DNA for the CDR3: TGCGCCAGCAGCTCCGGGTCGGGAACCGTCTCCTACGAGCAGTACTTC.

This chain uses TRBV27 with TRBJ2-2, with D possibly being TRBD1 (6 bases). The germline gives CDR1 MNHEY, CDR2 SMNVEV (reference sequence). V lost 2 bases to trimming and J lost 4 bases, with 11 bases between them. This CDR3 comprises 15 residues. CDR3 in amino acids: CASSLGGMGTGELFF. Written as DNA, the CDR3 is TGTGCCAGCAGTTTAGGGGGCATGGGCACCGGGGAGCTGTTTTTT.

J is TRBJ1-2 and V is TRBV15, with D unresolved. The length of the CDR3 is 14 residues. Germline V gives CDR1 LNHNV, CDR2 YYDKDF (reference sequence). V shed 0 bases and J shed 8 bases, with 13 bases lying between them. The CDR3 is CATSRDRASKGYTF. In nucleotides, the CDR3 is TGTGCCACCAGCAGAGATCGAGCCTCTAAAGGCTACACCTTC.

The V and J genes are TRBV6-5 and TRBJ1-1; TRBD1 might be the D (6 bases). V gave up 2 bases and J gave up 11 bases, with 24 bases separating them. This CDR3 has 16 amino acids. Germline CDR1 reads MNHEY; CDR2 reads SVGAGI. The CDR3 loop reads CASSYGAEPQGIGAFF. In DNA, the CDR3 is TGTGCCAGCAGTTACGGAGCCGAACCCCAGGGGATTGGGGCTTTCTTT.

The chain employs TRBV19 and TRBJ2-7; 7 nucleotides align to TRBD1. V gave up 6 bases and J gave up 1 base; unmatched junction bases: 6. This CDR3 contains 14 residues. CDR1 and CDR2 from the germline V gene are LNHDA and SQIVND (reference sequence). CDR3 DNA sequence: TGTGCCAGTAGCCCAGGGGGAAGGTCCTACGAGCAGTACTTC. Protein sequence: CASSPGGRSYEQYF.

The gene calls are TRBV2 and TRBJ1-6; D might be TRBD1 (6 bases). CDR3 size: 16 residues. V lost 6 bases to trimming and J lost 5 bases, with 17 bases between them. Germline CDR1 reads SNHLY; CDR2 reads FYNNEI. The CDR3 sequence: CASSLRGGRDNSPLHF. The CDR3 nucleotides are TGTGCCAGCAGCCTACGGGGGGGGCGAGATAATTCACCCCTCCACTTT.

This sequence joins TRBV7-2 and TRBJ2-7, with 7 bases identical to TRBD2. J gave up 0 bases and V 7 bases, and 6 bases lay outside the gene matches. This CDR3 is 14 amino acids long. CDR1 is SGHTA and CDR2 is FQGNSA in the germline V gene. The CDR3 here is CASTSGGSSYEQYF. CDR3 coding DNA: TGTGCCAGCACCTCGGGCGGGAGCTCCTACGAGCAGTACTTC.

This clone was counted between two and nine times. The V gene is TRBV28, the J gene TRBJ1-2; 9 bases agree with TRBD1. Germline V lookup: CDR1 MDHEN, CDR2 SYDVKM. The CDR3 covers 15 residues. The junction had 12 bases not matched to a gene; V was cut back by 7 bases and J by 6 bases. Here the CDR3 reads CASTGQGKERNGYTF. The CDR3 DNA sequence: TGTGCCAGCACCGGACAGGGGAAGGAGAGGAATGGCTACACCTTC.